This T cell receptor (beta chain) was recorded in a study of metastatic and nonmetastatic thyroid tumors. Every patient underwent thyroid surgery untreated. Per the germline V gene, CDR1 is MNHNY and CDR2 is SVGAGI (reference sequence). CDR3 length: 13 amino acids. Trimming shortened V by 0 bases and J by 10 bases, and 10 bases separated the two germline ends. This clone is categorized as medium-sized. Original processing methods: A classifier of distant metastasis in papillary thyroid cancer was built from CDR3 differences (across clinicopathological groups). TCRdb re-analyzed the PCR reads using MiXCR. In this record, the V and J calls reflect TCRdb's handling and not the investigators' own analysis. The sample contains some 25,000 clones, around a fifth of which appear only once.

The source material was blood. This receptor was identified in a male donor with papillary thyroid cancer or a benign thyroid nodule (not recorded which). Some clones in this sample may be carry-over from other donors' samples. The chain is built from TRBV6-6 and TRBJ2-1; D uncertain. The CDR3 nucleotides read TGTGCCAGCAGTTACTCCCCGGACGGCGAGCAGTTCTTC. This translates into CASSYSPDGEQFF.